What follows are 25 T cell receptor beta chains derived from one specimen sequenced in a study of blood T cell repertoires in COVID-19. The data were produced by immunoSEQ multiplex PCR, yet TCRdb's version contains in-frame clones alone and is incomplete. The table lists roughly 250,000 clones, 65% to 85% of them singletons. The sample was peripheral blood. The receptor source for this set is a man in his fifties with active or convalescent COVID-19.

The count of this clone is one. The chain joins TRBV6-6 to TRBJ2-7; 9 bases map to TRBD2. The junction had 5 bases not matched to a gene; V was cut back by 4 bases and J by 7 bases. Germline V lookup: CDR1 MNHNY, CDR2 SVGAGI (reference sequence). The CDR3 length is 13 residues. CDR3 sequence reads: CASSSRSGGEQYF. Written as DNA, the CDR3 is TGTGCCAGCAGTTCCCGAAGCGGGGGGGAGCAGTACTTC.

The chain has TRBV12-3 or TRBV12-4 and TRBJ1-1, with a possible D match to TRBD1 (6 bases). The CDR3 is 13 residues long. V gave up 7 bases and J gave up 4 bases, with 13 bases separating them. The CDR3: CASNTGSFTEAFF. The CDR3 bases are TGTGCCAGCAATACAGGGTCGTTCACTGAAGCTTTCTTT.

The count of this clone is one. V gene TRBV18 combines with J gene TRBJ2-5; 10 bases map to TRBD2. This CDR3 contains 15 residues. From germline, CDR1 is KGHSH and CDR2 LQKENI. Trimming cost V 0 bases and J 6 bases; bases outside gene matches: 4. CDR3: CASSPPSGGAKTQYF. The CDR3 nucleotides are TGTGCCAGCTCACCACCGAGCGGGGGGGCAAAGACCCAGTACTTC.

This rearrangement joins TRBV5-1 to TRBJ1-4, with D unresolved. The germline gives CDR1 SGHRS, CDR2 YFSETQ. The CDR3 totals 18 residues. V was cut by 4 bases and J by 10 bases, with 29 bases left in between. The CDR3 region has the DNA TGCGCCAGCAGCGTACTTGAGGGTCTGACAACCCTAATGAGAAAACTGTTTTTT. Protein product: CASSVLEGLTTLMRKLFF.

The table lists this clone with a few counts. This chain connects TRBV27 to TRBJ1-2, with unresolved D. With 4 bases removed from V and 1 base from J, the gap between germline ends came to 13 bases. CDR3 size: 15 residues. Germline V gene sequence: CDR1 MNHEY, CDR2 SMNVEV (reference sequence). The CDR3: CASSSPLRGNYGYTF. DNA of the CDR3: TGTGCCAGCAGTTCCCCATTACGGGGTAACTATGGCTACACCTTC.

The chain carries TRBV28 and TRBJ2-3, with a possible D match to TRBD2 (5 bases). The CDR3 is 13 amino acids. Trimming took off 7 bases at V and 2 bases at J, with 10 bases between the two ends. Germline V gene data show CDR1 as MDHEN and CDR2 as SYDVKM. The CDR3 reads CASKWGATDTQYF. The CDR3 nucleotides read TGTGCCAGCAAATGGGGAGCCACAGATACGCAGTATTTT.

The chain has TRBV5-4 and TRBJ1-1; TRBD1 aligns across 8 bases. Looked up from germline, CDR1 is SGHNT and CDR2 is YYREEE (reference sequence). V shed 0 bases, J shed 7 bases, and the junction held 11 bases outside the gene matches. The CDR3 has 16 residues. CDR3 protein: CASSLAGGRGRDEAFF. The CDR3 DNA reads TGTGCCAGCAGCTTGGCAGGGGGCAGGGGGCGCGATGAAGCTTTCTTT.

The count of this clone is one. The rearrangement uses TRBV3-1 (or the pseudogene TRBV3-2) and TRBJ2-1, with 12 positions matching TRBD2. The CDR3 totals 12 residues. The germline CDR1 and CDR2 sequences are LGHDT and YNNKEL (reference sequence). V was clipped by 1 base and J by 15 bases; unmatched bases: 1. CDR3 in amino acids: CASSQGLAGVFF. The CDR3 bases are TGTGCCAGCAGCCAAGGACTAGCGGGGGTGTTCTTC.

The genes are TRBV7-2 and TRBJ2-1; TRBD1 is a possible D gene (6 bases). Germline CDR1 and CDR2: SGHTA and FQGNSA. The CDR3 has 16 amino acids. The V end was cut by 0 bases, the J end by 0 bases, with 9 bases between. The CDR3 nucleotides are TGTGCCAGCAGCTTAGCGGTAGGGGGCTCCTACAATGAGCAGTTCTTC. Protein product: CASSLAVGGSYNEQFF.

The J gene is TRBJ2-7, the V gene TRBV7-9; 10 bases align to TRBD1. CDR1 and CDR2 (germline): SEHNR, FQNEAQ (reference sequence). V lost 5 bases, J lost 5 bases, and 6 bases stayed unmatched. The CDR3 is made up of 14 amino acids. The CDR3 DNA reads TGTGCCAGCAGCGGGGGACAGGGGATCCACGAGCAGTACTTC. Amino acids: CASSGGQGIHEQYF.

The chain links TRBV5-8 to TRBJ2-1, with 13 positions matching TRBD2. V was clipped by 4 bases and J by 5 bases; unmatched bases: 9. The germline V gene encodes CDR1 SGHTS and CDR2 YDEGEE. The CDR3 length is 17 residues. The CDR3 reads CASSREGTSGAHNEQFF. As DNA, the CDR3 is TGTGCCAGCAGCCGTGAAGGGACTAGCGGGGCCCACAATGAGCAGTTCTTC.

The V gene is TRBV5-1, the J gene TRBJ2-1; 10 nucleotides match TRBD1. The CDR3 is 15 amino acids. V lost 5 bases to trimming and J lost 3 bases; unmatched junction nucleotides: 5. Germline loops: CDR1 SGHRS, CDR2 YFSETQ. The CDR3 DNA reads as TGCGCCAGCAGGAGGGGGACAGGGGTCTACAATGAGCAGTTCTTC. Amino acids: CASRRGTGVYNEQFF.

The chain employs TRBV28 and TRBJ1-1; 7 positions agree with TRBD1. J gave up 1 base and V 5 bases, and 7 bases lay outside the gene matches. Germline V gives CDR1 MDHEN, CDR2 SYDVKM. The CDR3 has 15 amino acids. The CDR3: CASSPTYRGNTEAFF. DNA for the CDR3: TGTGCCAGCAGTCCTACCTACAGGGGGAACACTGAAGCTTTCTTT.

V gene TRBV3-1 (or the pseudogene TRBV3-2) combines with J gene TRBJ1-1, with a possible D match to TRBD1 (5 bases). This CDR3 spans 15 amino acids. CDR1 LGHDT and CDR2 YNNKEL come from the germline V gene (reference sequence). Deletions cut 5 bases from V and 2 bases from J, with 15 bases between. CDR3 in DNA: TGTGCCAGCAGCTCAGGGTGGGGAACCAACACTGAAGCTTTCTTT. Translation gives CASSSGWGTNTEAFF.

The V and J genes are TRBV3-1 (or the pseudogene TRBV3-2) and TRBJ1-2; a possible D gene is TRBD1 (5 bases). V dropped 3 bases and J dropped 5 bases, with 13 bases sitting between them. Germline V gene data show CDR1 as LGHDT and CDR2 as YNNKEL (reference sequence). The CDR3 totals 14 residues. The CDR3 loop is CASSHVGGEYGYTF. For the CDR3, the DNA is TGTGCCAGCAGCCATGTCGGGGGGGAGTATGGCTACACCTTC.

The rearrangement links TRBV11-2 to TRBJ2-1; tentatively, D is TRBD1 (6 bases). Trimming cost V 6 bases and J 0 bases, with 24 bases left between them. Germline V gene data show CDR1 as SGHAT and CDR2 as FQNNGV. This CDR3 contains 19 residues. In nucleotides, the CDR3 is TGTGCCAGCAGGGCGCCGGGACACAGCGCAGCCCACTCCTACAATGAGCAGTTCTTC. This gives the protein CASRAPGHSAAHSYNEQFF.

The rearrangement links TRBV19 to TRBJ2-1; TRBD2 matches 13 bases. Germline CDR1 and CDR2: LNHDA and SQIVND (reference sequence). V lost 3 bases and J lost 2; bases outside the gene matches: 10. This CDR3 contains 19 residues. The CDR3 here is CASSISGLAGVAAYNEQFF. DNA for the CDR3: TGTGCCAGTAGTATCTCCGGACTAGCGGGGGTGGCTGCCTACAATGAGCAGTTCTTC.

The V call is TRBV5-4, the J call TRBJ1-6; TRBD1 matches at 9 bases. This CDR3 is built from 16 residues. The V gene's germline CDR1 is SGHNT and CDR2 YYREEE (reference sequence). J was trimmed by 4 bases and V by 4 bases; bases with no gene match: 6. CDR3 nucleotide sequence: TGTGCCAGCAGCACCGGACAGGGGAATTATAATTCACCCCTCCACTTT. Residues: CASSTGQGNYNSPLHF.

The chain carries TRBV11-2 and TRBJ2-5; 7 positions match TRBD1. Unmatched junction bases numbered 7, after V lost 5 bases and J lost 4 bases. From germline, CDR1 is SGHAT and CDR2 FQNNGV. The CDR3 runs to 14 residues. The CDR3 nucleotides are TGTGCCAGCAGCCTGACAGGGAAGTTAGAGACCCAGTACTTC. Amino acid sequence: CASSLTGKLETQYF.

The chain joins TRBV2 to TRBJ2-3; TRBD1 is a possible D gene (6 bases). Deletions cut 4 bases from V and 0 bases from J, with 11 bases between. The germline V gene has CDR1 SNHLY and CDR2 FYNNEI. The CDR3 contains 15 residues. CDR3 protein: CASSGGTPSTDTQYF. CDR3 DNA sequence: TGTGCCAGCAGTGGGGGGACACCGAGCACAGATACGCAGTATTTT.

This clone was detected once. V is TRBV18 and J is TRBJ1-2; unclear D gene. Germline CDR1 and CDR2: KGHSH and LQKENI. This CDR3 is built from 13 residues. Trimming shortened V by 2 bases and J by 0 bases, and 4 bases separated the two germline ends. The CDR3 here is CASSPGPNYGYTF. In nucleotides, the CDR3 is TGTGCCAGCTCACCAGGGCCTAACTATGGCTACACCTTC.

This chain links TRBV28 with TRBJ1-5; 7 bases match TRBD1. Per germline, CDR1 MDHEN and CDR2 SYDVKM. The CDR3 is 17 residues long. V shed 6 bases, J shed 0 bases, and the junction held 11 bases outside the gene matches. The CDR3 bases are TGTGCCAGCAGCTCCCGATGGACAGGAGATAGCAATCAGCCCCAGCATTTT. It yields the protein CASSSRWTGDSNQPQHF.

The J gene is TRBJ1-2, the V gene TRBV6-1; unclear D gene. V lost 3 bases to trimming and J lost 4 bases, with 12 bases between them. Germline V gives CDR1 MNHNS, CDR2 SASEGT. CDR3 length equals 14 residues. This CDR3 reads CASSDTRASYGYTF. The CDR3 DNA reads TGTGCCAGCAGTGATACCCGAGCTAGCTATGGCTACACCTTC.

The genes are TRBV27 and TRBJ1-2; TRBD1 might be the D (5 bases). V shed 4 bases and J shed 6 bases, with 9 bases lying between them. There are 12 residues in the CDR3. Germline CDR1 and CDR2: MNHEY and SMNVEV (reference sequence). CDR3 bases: TGTGCCAGCAGTTATGGGGGGGATGGCTACACCTTC. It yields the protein CASSYGGDGYTF.

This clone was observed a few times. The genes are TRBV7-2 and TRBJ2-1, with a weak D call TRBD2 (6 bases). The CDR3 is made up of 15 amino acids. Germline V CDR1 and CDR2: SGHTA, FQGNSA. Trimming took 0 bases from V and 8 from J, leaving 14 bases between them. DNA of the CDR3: TGTGCCAGCAGCTTAGCCGGAAACGGAGGGGATGAGCAGTTCTTC. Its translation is CASSLAGNGGDEQFF.